This T cell receptor (beta chain) was documented in a study of cytomegalovirus exposure and HLA in healthy donors. Study information: An earlier analysis identified fewer than 130 million unique TCR beta sequences in some 170 million T cells. Ancestry clustering placed around four fifths of around 400 genotyped donors in the Caucasian-associated cluster.

To note about this clone: Its antigen is undetermined.

The PCR ran on 60 Vbeta and 13 Jbeta primers. Clones were read by immunoSEQ multiplex PCR, and TCRdb kept only the in-frame ones, dropping some. Here the sample spans about 150,000 clones, about 86% being singletons. Findings and caveats of the study: Cytomegalovirus association was assigned to under 200 TCR beta chains.

The CDR3 is 16 residues long. Germline V CDR1 and CDR2: MNHEY, SVGAGI. The V and J ends lost 3 bases and 0 bases respectively, with 14 bases between them. The TCR sequence derives from a woman aged 30 to 39 in good health and CMV-seronegative. The chain uses TRBV6-5 and TRBJ2-5, with D tentatively TRBD1 (5 bases). What was sequenced was PBMCs. As DNA, the CDR3 is TGTGCCAGCAGTTATTCCCCAGGGAACGACCAAGAGACCCAGTACTTC. Residues: CASSYSPGNDQETQYF.